Given below is one T cell receptor beta chain in context. The J segment lost 5 bases and the V segment lost 6 bases, leaving 8 bases of the junction unmatched. Germline CDR1 reads MNHEY; CDR2 reads SVGAGI. The length of the CDR3 is 15 residues. This record belongs to a study of blood T cell repertoires in COVID-19. At the level of the study: The analysed material was cDNA or gDNA that came from T cells, B-cell-depleted T cells, or PBMCs.

Per the original methods: Scientists estimated how many nucleated cells there were by amplifying reference gene primers. The protocol was immunoSEQ multiplex PCR, while the TCRdb copy is restricted to in-frame clones and leaves out a portion. Clone size and the V and J calls come from that table; the DNA yielded D and trimming. Among approximately 210,000 clones listed, 90% to 95% were seen once. The receptor was derived from a man aged 30 to 45 with acute or convalescent COVID-19. The chain links TRBV6-5 to TRBJ1-2, with 11 bases identical to TRBD1. The sequenced sample was peripheral blood. The CDR3 DNA is TGTGCCAGCAGCCCCGGGACAGGGGGAGGTTATGGCTACACCTTC. As protein: CASSPGTGGGYGYTF.